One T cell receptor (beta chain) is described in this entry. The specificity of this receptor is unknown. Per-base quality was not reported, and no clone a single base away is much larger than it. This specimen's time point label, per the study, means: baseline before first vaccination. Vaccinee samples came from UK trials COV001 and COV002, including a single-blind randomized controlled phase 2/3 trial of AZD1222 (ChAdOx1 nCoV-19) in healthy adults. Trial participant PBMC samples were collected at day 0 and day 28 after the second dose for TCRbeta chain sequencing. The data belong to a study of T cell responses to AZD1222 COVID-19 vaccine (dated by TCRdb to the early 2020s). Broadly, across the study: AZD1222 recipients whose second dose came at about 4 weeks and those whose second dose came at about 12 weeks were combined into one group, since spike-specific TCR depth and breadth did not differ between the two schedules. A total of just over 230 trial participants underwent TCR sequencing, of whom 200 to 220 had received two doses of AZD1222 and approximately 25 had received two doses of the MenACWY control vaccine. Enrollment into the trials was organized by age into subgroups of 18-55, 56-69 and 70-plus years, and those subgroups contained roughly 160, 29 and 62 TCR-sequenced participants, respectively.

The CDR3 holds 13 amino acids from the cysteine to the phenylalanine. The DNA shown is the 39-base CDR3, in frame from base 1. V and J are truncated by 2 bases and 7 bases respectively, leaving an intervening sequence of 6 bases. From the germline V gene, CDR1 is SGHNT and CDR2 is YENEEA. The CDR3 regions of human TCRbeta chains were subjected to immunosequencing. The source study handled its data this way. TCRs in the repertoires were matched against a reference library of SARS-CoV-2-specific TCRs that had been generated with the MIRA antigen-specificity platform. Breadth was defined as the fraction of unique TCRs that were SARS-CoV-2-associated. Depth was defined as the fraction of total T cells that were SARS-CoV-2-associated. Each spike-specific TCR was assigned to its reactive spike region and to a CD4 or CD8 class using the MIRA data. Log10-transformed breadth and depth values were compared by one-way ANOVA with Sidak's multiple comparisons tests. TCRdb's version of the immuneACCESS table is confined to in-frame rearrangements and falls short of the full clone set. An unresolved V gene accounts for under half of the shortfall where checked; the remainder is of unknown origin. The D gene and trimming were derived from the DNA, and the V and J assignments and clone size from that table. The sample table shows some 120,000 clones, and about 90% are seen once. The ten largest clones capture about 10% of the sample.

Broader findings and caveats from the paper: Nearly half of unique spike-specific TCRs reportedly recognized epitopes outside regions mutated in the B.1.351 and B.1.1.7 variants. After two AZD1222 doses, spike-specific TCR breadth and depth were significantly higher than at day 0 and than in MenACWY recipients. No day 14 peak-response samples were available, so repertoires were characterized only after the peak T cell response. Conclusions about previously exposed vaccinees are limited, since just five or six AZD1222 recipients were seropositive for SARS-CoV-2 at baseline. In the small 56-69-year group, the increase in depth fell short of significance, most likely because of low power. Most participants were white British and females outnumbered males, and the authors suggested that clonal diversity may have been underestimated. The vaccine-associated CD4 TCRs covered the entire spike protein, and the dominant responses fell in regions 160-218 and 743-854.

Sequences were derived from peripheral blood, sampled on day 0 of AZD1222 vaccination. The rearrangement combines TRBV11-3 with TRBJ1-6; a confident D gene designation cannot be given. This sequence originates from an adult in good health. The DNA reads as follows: TGTGCCAGCAGCTTATCTCCCAATTCACCCCTCCACTTT. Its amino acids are CASSLSPNSPLHF.